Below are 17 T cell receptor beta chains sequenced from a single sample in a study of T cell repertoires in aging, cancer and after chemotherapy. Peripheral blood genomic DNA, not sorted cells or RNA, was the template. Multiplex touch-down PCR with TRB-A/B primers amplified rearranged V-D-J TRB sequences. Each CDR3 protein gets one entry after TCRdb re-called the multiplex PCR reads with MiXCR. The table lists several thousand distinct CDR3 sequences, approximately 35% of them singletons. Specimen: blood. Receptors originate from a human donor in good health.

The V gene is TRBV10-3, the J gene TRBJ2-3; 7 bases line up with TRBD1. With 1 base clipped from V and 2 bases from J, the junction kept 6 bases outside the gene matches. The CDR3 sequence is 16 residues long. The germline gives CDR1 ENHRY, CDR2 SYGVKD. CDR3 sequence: CAISEFRDRPTDTQYF. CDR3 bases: TGTGCCATCAGTGAGTTCCGGGACAGACCCACAGATACGCAGTATTTT.

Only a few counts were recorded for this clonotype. CDR3 coding DNA: TGTGCCAGCAGTTACTCCGGGACAGGGGGCCTCACAGATACGCAGTATTTT. Its protein product is CASSYSGTGGLTDTQYF. The V and J genes are TRBV6-5 and TRBJ2-3; 12 bases match TRBD1. The CDR3 runs 17 residues. V shed 0 bases and J 2 bases; nucleotides not matched to a gene: 3. CDR1 MNHEY and CDR2 SVGAGI come from the germline V gene.

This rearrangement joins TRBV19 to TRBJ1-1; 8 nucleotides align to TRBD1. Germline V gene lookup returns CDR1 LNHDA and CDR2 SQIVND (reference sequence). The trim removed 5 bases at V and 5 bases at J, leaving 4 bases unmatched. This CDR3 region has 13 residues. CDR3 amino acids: CASSPTGGTEAFF. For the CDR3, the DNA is TGTGCCAGTAGTCCCACAGGGGGAACTGAAGCTTTCTTT. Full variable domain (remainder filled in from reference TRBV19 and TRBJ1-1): DGGITQSPKYLFRKEGQNVTLSCEQNLNHDAMYWYRQDPGQGLRLIYYSQIVNDFQKGDIAEGYSVSREKKESFPLTVTSAQKNPTAFYLCASSPTGGTEAFFGQGTRLTVV.

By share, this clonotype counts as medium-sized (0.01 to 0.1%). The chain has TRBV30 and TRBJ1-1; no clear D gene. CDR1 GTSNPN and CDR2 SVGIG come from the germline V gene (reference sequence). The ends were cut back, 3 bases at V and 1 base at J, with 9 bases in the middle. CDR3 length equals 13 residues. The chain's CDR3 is CAWRQLGNTEAFF. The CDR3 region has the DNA TGTGCCTGGAGGCAGTTGGGGAACACTGAAGCTTTCTTT.

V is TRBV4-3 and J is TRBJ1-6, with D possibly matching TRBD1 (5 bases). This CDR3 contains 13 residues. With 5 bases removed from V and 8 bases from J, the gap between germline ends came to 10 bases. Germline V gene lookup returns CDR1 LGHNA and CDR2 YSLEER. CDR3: CASSGHSYSPLHF. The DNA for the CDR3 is TGCGCCAGCAGCGGACACAGTTATTCACCCCTCCACTTT.

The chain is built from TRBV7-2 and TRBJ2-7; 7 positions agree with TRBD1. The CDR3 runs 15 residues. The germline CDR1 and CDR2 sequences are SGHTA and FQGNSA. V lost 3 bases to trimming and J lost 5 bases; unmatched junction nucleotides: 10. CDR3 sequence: CASSLAPGGKDEQYF. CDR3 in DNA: TGTGCCAGCAGCTTGGCCCCAGGGGGTAAAGACGAGCAGTACTTC.

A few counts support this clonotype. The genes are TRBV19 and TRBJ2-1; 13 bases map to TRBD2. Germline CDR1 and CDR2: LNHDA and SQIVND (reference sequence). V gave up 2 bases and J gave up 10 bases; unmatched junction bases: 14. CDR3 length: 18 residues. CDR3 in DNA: TGTGCCAGTAGTATACAGGCGCGGGGGGGACTAGCGGGATGGGAGCAGTTCTTC. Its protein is CASSIQARGGLAGWEQFF.

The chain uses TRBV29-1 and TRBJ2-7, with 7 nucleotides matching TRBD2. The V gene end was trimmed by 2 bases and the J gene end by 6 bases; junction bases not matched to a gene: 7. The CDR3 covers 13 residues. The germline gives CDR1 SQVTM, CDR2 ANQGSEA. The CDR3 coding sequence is TGCAGCGTTGAAAAAGGTTCGGGGGGCGAGCAGTACTTC. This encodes CSVEKGSGGEQYF.

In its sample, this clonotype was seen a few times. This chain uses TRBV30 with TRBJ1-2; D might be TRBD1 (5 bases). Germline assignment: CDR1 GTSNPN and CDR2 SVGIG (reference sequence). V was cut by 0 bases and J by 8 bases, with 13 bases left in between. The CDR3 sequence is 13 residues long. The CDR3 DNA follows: TGTGCCTGGAGTGTGGGGACCGGTTGGGGCTACACCTTC. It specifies CAWSVGTGWGYTF.

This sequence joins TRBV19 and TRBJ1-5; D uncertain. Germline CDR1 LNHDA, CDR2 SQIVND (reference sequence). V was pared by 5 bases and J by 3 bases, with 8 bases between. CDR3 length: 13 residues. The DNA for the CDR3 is TGTGCCAGTAGTCTCGCGGTCAATCAGCCCCAGCATTTT. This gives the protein CASSLAVNQPQHF.

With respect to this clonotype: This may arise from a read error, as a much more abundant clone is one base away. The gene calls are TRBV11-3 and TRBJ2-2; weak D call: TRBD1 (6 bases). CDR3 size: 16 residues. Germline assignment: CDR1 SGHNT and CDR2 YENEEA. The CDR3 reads CASSFAGTLNTGEPFF. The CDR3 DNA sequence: TGTGCCAGCAGCTTCGCCGGGACACTGAACACCGGGGAGCCGTTTTTT.

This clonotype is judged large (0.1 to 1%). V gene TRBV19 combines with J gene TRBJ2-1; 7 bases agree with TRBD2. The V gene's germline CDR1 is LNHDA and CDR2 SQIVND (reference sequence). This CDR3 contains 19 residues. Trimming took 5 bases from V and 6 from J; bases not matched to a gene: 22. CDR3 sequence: CASSFDSTGGRLYSNEQFF. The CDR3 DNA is TGTGCCAGTAGTTTCGACTCAACGGGAGGCCGACTTTATTCCAATGAGCAGTTCTTC.

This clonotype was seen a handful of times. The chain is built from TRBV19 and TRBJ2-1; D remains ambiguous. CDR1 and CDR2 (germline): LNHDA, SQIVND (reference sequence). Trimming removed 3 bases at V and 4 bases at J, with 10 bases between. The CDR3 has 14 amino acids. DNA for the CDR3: TGTGCCAGTAGTATTTCAGGCAGTTACAATGAGCAGTTCTTC. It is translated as CASSISGSYNEQFF.

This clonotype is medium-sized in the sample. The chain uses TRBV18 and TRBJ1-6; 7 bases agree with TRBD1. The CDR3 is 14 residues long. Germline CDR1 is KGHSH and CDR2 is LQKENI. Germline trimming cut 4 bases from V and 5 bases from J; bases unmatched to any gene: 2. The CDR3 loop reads CASSRDSHNSPLHF. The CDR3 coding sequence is TGTGCCAGCTCACGGGACAGTCATAATTCACCCCTCCACTTT.

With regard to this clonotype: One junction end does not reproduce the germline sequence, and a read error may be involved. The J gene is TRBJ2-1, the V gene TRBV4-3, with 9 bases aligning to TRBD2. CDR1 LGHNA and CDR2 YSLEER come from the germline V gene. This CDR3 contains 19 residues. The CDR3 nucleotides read TGTGCCAGCAGCCAAGCCGCAGCGGGGGGCCGGGGTTCCTACAATGAGCAGTTCTTC. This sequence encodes CASSQAAAGGRGSYNEQFF.

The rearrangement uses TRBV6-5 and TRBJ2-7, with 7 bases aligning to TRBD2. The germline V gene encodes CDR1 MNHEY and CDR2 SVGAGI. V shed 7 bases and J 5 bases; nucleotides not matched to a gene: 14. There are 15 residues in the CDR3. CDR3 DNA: TGTGCCAGCACCAAAGGGCGCGGGGGTGGCGACGAGCAGTACTTC. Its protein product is CASTKGRGGGDEQYF.

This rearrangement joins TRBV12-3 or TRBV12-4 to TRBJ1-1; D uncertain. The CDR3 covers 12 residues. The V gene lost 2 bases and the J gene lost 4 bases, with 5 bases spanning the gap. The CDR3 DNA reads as TGTGCCAGCAGTTTAAGTGGCACTGAAGCTTTCTTT. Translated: CASSLSGTEAFF.